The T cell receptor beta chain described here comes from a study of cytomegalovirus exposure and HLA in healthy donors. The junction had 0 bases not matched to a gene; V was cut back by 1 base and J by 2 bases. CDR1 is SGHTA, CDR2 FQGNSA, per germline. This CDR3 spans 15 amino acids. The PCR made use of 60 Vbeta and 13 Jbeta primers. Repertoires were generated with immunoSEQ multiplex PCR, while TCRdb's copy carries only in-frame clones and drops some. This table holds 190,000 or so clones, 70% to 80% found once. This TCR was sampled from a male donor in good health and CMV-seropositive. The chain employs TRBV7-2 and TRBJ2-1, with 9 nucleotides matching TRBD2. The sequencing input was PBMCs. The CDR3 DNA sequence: TGTGCCAGCAGCTTAGGACTAGCGGCCTACAATGAGCAGTTCTTC. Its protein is CASSLGLAAYNEQFF.